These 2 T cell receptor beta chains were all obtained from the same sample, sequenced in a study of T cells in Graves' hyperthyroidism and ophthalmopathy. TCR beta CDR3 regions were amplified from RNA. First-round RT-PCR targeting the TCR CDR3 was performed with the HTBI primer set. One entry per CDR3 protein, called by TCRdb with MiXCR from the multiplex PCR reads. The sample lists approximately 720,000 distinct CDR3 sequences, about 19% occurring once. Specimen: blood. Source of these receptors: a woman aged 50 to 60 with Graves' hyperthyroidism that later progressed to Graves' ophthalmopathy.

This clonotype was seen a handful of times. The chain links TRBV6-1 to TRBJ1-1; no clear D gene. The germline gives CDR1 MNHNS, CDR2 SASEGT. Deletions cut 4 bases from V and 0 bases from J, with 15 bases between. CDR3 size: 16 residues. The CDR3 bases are TGTGCCAGCAGTGCTGCACTCCACCCAATGAACACTGAAGCTTTCTTT. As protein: CASSAALHPMNTEAFF.

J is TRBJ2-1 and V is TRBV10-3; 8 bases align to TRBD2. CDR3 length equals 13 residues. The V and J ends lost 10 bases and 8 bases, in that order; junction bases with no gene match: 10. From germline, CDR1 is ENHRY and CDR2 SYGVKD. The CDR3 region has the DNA TGTGCCACCCAAGCGGGGGAGTTCGATGAGCAGTTCTTC. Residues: CATQAGEFDEQFF.